The T cell receptor (beta chain) under discussion was sequenced for a study of human T cells and chemical hapten exposure. Study-wide background: Small discrepancies in pooled library volume mainly accounted for the varying TCR yields per sample.

For the library, individual cDNA molecules each received unique molecular identifiers. Original processing methods: TCR counts had a median of about 92,000 per sample and spanned roughly 20,000 to 690,600. One entry per CDR3 protein, called by TCRdb with MiXCR from the RACE reads. The V and J calls shown here were made by TCRdb, not taken from the authors' results. The sample includes some 65,000 distinct CDR3 sequences, about 6% of them seen just once. Study conclusions and caveats: There was no change with DPC sensitization in TCRs above 1 in 1000 frequency.

Time point indicated: healthy volunteer bleed at 6 weeks. Unfractionated whole blood served as the source for total RNA extraction. Turning to this clonotype: Its antigen is undetermined.

The source is a female donor in good health. Some clones in this sample may be carry-over from other donors' samples. Sequences were obtained from whole blood.

The CDR3 region is CASAAGTENTEAFF. CDR3 bases: TGTGCCAGCGCAGCCGGGACAGAGAACACTGAAGCTTTCTTT. The V call is TRBV12-3 or TRBV12-4, the J call TRBJ1-1, with TRBD1 matching 7 bases. The CDR3 is 14 residues long. V dropped 8 bases and J dropped 1; count of bases not matched to a gene: 7.